These 9 T cell receptor beta chains were sequenced from one sample in a study of CD8 T cells in ankylosing spondylitis. TCRdb re-called the 5' RACE reads through MiXCR, storing one row per CDR3 protein. The sample consists of roughly 180,000 distinct CDR3 sequences, over 10% of them appearing once. Sequencing was performed on blood, either unsorted or a sorted T cell fraction (not recorded which). These receptors originate from a female donor with ankylosing spondylitis or in good health (not recorded which).

This clonotype was observed a few times. This chain uses TRBV14 with TRBJ2-2, with 9 bases matching TRBD2. Trimming took 5 bases from V and 7 from J; bases not matched to a gene: 5. The V gene's germline CDR1 is SGHDN and CDR2 FVKESK. There are 14 residues in the CDR3. This CDR3 is CASSTGLASGELFF. In DNA form, the CDR3 reads TGTGCCAGCAGCACTGGACTAGCGAGCGGGGAGCTGTTTTTT.

This clonotype was recorded a few times. The chain employs TRBV2 and TRBJ1-1, with D possibly TRBD1 on 5 matching bases. CDR3 length: 13 amino acids. Trimming cost V 10 bases and J 3 bases, with 15 bases left between them. Per the germline V gene, CDR1 is SNHLY and CDR2 is FYNNEI. The CDR3 protein is CATTGGSDTEAFF. In nucleotides, the CDR3 is TGTGCCACCACGGGGGGGTCGGACACTGAAGCTTTCTTT.

This sequence joins TRBV7-3 and TRBJ2-1, with D possibly TRBD2 on 6 matching bases. V shed 4 bases and J shed 7 bases, with 17 bases lying between them. Germline V gives CDR1 SGHTA, CDR2 FQGTGA. This CDR3 spans 15 amino acids. Here the CDR3 reads CASSSLARGPNEQFF. CDR3 in DNA: TGTGCCAGCAGCTCTCTAGCGAGAGGGCCTAATGAGCAGTTCTTC.

This clonotype was seen many times. The V gene is TRBV5-1, the J gene TRBJ1-1; D is unresolved. CDR1 and CDR2 from the germline V gene are SGHRS and YFSETQ. The CDR3 totals 17 residues. V was trimmed by 2 bases and J by 0 bases, leaving 17 bases between them. CDR3 loop: CASSFLGPGSMNTEAFF. The CDR3 DNA follows: TGCGCCAGCAGCTTTTTAGGGCCAGGCTCCATGAACACTGAAGCTTTCTTT.

The chain links TRBV18 to TRBJ2-3; 9 nucleotides match TRBD2. This CDR3 comprises 18 residues. Germline values: CDR1 KGHSH, CDR2 LQKENI. With 0 bases clipped from V and 6 bases from J, the junction kept 13 bases outside the gene matches. The CDR3 DNA is TGTGCCAGCTCACCACCGCTGGGTAGCGGGAGAGGACTGGATACGCAGTATTTT. As protein: CASSPPLGSGRGLDTQYF.

This clonotype was counted ten times or more. The chain couples TRBV12-3 or TRBV12-4 to TRBJ1-2; D possibly corresponds to TRBD1 (5 bases). V lost 6 bases and J lost 4, with 12 bases in between. This CDR3 has 13 amino acids. The CDR3 region is CASRPDGTYGYTF. The CDR3, as DNA: TGTGCCAGCAGACCAGACGGGACCTATGGCTACACCTTC.

V is TRBV12-3 or TRBV12-4 and J is TRBJ2-5, with 8 bases identical to TRBD1. This CDR3 spans 13 amino acids. With V trimmed by 6 bases and J by 8 bases, 8 bases remained unmatched. The CDR3 region has the DNA TGTGCCAGCAGACTGGGGACAGGCCAAACCCAGTACTTC. This codes for CASRLGTGQTQYF.

This clonotype appeared many times. The gene calls are TRBV9 and TRBJ2-1, with a tentative D call TRBD2 (6 bases). Between the trimmed V and J ends, which lost 4 bases and 2 bases, there was a span of 10 bases. CDR3 length: 14 residues. Germline CDR1 SGDLS, CDR2 YYNGEE. CDR3 coding DNA: TGTGCCAGCAGCTCCCGGACTACCTACAATGAGCAGTTCTTC. Amino acid sequence: CASSSRTTYNEQFF.

Notes on this clonotype: This may arise from a read error, as a much more abundant clone is one base away. V usage is TRBV12-3 or TRBV12-4 and J usage is TRBJ1-5, with D tentatively TRBD1 (6 bases). This CDR3 spans 14 amino acids. CDR3 sequence: CASSFRQADQPQRF. CDR3 nucleotides: TGTGCCAGCAGTTTCCGACAGGCTGATCAGCCCCAGCGTTTT.